This T cell receptor beta chain was recorded in a study of molecular identifiers for immune sequencing clone quantification. As previously described, bulk TCR libraries were made using listed TCR primers. TCRdb re-called the PCR reads through MiXCR, storing one row per CDR3 protein. The sample includes about 500,000 distinct CDR3 sequences, under 30% of them seen just once. Germline V gene sequence: CDR1 SGHVS, CDR2 FNYEAQ. J lost 0 bases, V lost 5 bases, and 8 bases had no gene match. The CDR3 is 16 amino acids. This TCR was recovered from a human donor in good health. Some libraries in this study had Jurkat cell RNA spiked in. Sequenced material: naive CD8+ T cells from blood, with Jurkat cell RNA spiked in. Subset specified: FACS-sorted CD8+CD4-CCR7+CD45RA+ naive T cells. The gene calls are TRBV7-6 and TRBJ2-3, with TRBD1 matching 7 bases. CDR3 protein: CASSPTQGDSTDTQYF. The CDR3 DNA is TGTGCCAGCAGCCCTACCCAGGGGGATAGCACAGATACGCAGTATTTT. Variable domain in full (rest from reference TRBV7-6 and TRBJ2-3): GAGVSQSPRYKVTKRGQDVALRCDPISGHVSLYWYRQALGQGPEFLTYFNYEAQQDKSGLPNDRFSAERPEGSISTLTIQRTEQRDSAMYRCASSPTQGDSTDTQYFGPGTRLTVL.